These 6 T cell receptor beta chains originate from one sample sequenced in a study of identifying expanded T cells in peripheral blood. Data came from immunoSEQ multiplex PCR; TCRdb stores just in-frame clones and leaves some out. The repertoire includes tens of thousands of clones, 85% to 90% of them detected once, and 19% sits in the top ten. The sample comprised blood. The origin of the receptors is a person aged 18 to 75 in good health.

The CDR3 coding sequence is TGTGCCAGCAGGAGGACGGAAAACTATGCGGGCTACACCTTC. This sequence encodes CASRRTENYAGYTF. This rearrangement joins TRBV27 to TRBJ1-2; the D is unclear. The CDR3 spans 14 residues. Trimming pared 6 bases from V and 8 bases from J, leaving 19 bases between. Looked up from germline, CDR1 is MNHEY and CDR2 is SMNVEV (reference sequence).

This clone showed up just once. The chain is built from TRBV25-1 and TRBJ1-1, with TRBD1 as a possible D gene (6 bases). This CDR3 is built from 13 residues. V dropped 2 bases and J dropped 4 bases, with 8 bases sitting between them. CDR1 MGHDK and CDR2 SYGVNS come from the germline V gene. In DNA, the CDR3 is TGTGCCAGCAGTGAAGGGGGCCGCACTGAAGCTTTCTTT. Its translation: CASSEGGRTEAFF.

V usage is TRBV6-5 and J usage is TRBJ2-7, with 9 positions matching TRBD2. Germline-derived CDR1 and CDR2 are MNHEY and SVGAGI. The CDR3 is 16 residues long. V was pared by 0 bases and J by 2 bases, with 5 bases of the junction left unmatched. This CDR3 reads CASSYSILAGPYEQYF. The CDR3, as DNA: TGTGCCAGCAGTTACTCGATTCTAGCGGGGCCCTACGAGCAGTACTTC.

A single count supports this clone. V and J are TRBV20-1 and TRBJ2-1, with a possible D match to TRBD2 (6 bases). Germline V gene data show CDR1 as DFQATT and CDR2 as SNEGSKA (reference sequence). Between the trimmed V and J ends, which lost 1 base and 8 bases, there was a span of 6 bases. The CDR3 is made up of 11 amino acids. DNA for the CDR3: TGCAGTGCTAGAGGGGGGGATGAGCAGTTCTTC. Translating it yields CSARGGDEQFF.

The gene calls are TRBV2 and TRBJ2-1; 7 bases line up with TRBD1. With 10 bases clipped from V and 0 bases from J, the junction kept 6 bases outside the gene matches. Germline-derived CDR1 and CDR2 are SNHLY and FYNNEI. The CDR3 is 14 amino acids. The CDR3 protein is CANWDRSSYNEQFF. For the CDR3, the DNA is TGTGCCAACTGGGACAGAAGCTCCTACAATGAGCAGTTCTTC.

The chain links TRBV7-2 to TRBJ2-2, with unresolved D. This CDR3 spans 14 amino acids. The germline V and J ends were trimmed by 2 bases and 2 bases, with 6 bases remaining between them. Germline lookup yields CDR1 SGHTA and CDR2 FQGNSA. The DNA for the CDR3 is TGTGCCAGCAGCTTATGGGTTAACACCGGGGAGCTGTTTTTT. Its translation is CASSLWVNTGELFF. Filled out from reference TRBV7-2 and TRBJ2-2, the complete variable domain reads GAGVSQSPSNKVTEKGKDVELRCDPISGHTALYWYRQSLGQGLEFLIYFQGNSAPDKSGLPSDRFSAERTGGSVSTLTIQRTQQEDSAVYLCASSLWVNTGELFFGEGSRLTVL.